This TCR beta chain stems from a study of blood T cell repertoires in COVID-19. On this clone itself: One end of the junction fails to match germline, which may point to a read error.

This CDR3 comprises 12 residues. Germline V gives CDR1 LGHDT, CDR2 YNNKEL (reference sequence). Profiling relied on immunoSEQ multiplex PCR, and the TCRdb table lists in-frame clones only, not all of them. The table shows some 320,000 clones, with about 90% occurring only once. The gene calls are TRBV3-1 (or the pseudogene TRBV3-2) and TRBJ2-3; 8 nucleotides agree with TRBD1. The sequence was obtained from a young woman with COVID-19, enrolled during active disease. Sequenced: peripheral blood. The CDR3 region is CASSQADRERSF. The CDR3 DNA follows: TGTGCCAGCAGCCAAGCGGACAGGGAACGATCTTTT.